The 3 T cell receptor beta chains given below trace back to one sample, sequenced in a study of blood T cell repertoires in COVID-19. The method was immunoSEQ multiplex PCR; TCRdb's version includes in-frame clones alone and lacks a portion of them. The repertoire has roughly 270,000 clones, 80% to 85% of them found once; the top ten carry more than 4%. The sequenced sample consisted of PBMCs or T cells enriched from blood (not recorded which). These receptors all come from a man in his forties who had been exposed to COVID-19.

The rearrangement links TRBV6-5 to TRBJ1-4, with D possibly being TRBD1 (6 bases). The V gene's germline CDR1 is MNHEY and CDR2 SVGAGI. V dropped 2 bases and J dropped 15 bases, with 10 bases sitting between them. This CDR3 is built from 11 residues. CDR3 nucleotides: TGTGCCAGCAGTTACCGGGACATTGTGTTTTTT. Amino acids: CASSYRDIVFF.

The table lists this clone with a count of one. V is TRBV7-8 and J is TRBJ2-1; 7 positions agree with TRBD2. The CDR3 totals 13 residues. The germline gives CDR1 SGHVS, CDR2 FQNEAQ. The V gene end was trimmed by 5 bases and the J gene end by 12 bases; junction bases not matched to a gene: 10. CDR3 bases: TGTGCCAGCAGCCCCCTAGCGGACACCACGCAGTTCTTC. As protein: CASSPLADTTQFF.

V and J are TRBV5-1 and TRBJ2-3, with 11 positions matching TRBD1. In germline, CDR1 is SGHRS, CDR2 YFSETQ. The CDR3 covers 15 residues. J gave up 4 bases and V 3 bases, and 4 bases lay outside the gene matches. The CDR3 here is CASSWTGGDADTQYF. DNA of the CDR3: TGCGCCAGCAGCTGGACAGGGGGCGATGCAGATACGCAGTATTTT.